This is a list of T cell receptor beta chains from one sample in a study of T cell changes during pregnancy in multiple sclerosis. Assay: immunoSEQ multiplex PCR; the TCRdb copy retains only in-frame clones and omits some. The data show about 75,000 clones, with 85% to 95% seen just once and less than 0.15% held by the top ten. The starting material was CD4+ T cells from peripheral blood mononuclear cells, obtained after pregnancy. Source of these receptors: a female donor with multiple sclerosis, enrolled in a pregnancy study. Both conserved end residues are part of each CDR3. The order of the fields is D gene, clone size, J gene, CDR3 length, V gene, CDR3 protein, CDR3 DNA. D genes are given only for firm matches. Part of the rows lack a size; the others show once, few, many or a class for expanded clones.

TRBD1 | once | TRBJ2-1 | 17 | TRBV28 | CASSSPDRGISYNEQFF | TGTGCCAGCAGTTCCCCCGACAGGGGGATCTCCTACAATGAGCAGTTCTTC
- | - | TRBJ2-7 | 17 | TRBV28 | CASSRFLTGRPSYEQYF | TGTGCCAGCAGCCGATTCCTGACCGGGAGACCTTCATACGAGCAGTACTTC
TRBD2 | - | TRBJ2-3 | 14 | TRBV29-1 | CSVAASGITDTQYF | TGCAGCGTTGCGGCTAGCGGGATCACAGATACGCAGTATTTT
TRBD2 | once | TRBJ2-7 | 15 | TRBV19 | CASSIAGGSSYEQYF | TGTGCCAGTAGTATAGCTGGCGGGAGCTCCTACGAGCAGTACTTC
- | - | TRBJ1-2 | 15 | TRBV21-1 | CASSNLRGGGSGYTF | TGTGCCAGCAGCAATCTACGGGGGGGAGGGTCTGGCTACACCTTC
TRBD2 | - | TRBJ2-1 | 15 | TRBV7-3 | CASSIGLANYNEQFF | TGTGCCAGCAGCATCGGACTAGCGAACTACAATGAGCAGTTCTTC
TRBD2 | - | TRBJ2-5 | 14 | TRBV5-6 | CASSTAGGSETQYF | TGTGCCAGCAGCACAGCGGGAGGGTCGGAGACCCAGTACTTC
- | - | TRBJ2-5 | 13 | TRBV10-3 | CAISGTDSETQYF | TGTGCCATCAGTGGGACGGACAGTGAGACCCAGTACTTC
TRBD1 | - | TRBJ2-1 | 17 | TRBV10-2 | CASSGRTGTPSYNEQFF | TGCGCCAGCAGTGGGAGGACAGGGACTCCCTCCTACAATGAGCAGTTCTTC
TRBD1 | - | TRBJ2-7 | 14 | TRBV9 | CASSTGQGPYEQYF | TGTGCCAGCAGCACCGGACAGGGTCCCTACGAGCAGTACTTC
- | - | TRBJ2-6 | 15 | TRBV5-1 | CASSLTLTGANVLTF | TGCGCCAGCAGCCTAACCTTGACTGGGGCCAACGTCCTGACTTTC
TRBD1 | once | TRBJ2-2 | 14 | TRBV7-7 | CASVRDSFTGELFF | TGTGCTAGCGTCCGGGACAGCTTCACCGGGGAGCTGTTTTTT
TRBD2 | - | TRBJ2-3 | 15 | TRBV19 | CASSIQRGSTDTQYF | TGTGCCAGTAGTATCCAGCGGGGGAGCACAGATACGCAGTATTTT
TRBD2 | - | TRBJ2-7 | 15 | TRBV6-6 | CASSSEREGWYEQYF | TGTGCCAGCAGTTCAGAGCGGGAGGGTTGGTACGAGCAGTACTTC
- | once | TRBJ1-2 | 12 | TRBV6-1 | CASMAGNYGYTF | TGTGCCAGCATGGCGGGGAACTATGGCTACACCTTC
- | - | TRBJ2-5 | 10 | TRBV20-1 | CSAMKATQYF | TGCAGTGCTATGAAAGCGACCCAGTACTTC
- | - | TRBJ1-3 | 18 | TRBV7-8 | CASSLPSLTGISGNTIYF | TGTGCCAGCAGCTTACCCAGCCTCACAGGAATCTCTGGAAACACCATATATTTT
- | - | TRBJ2-1 | 14 | TRBV6-1 | CASGWGGANNEQFF | TGTGCCAGCGGCTGGGGGGGGGCGAACAATGAGCAGTTCTTC
TRBD2 | - | TRBJ2-1 | 16 | TRBV4-1 | CASSAGLAASYNEQFF | TGCGCCAGCAGCGCGGGACTAGCGGCCTCCTACAATGAGCAGTTCTTC
TRBD1 | - | TRBJ2-2 | 16 | TRBV27 | CASSLRDRADTGELFF | TGTGCCAGCAGTTTACGTGACAGGGCCGACACCGGGGAGCTGTTTTTT
- | - | TRBJ1-4 | 16 | TRBV28 | CASSPGGPATNEKLFF | TGTGCCAGCAGCCCGGGAGGGCCCGCAACTAATGAAAAACTGTTTTTT
- | - | TRBJ2-7 | 15 | TRBV7-9 | CASSPSSVIVREQYF | TGTGCCAGCAGCCCCTCATCGGTCATTGTTCGCGAGCAGTACTTC
- | - | TRBJ2-7 | 14 | TRBV27 | CADLDGLTSYEQYF | TGTGCCGACCTGGACGGACTAACCTCCTACGAGCAGTACTTC
- | - | TRBJ2-1 | 16 | TRBV4-1 | CASSQEKALVGYEQFF | TGCGCCAGCAGCCAAGAAAAAGCGCTGGTCGGCTATGAGCAGTTCTTC
TRBD2 | - | TRBJ2-3 | 16 | TRBV7-2 | CASSFLSGRRADTQYF | TGTGCCAGCAGCTTCCTTAGCGGGAGGAGGGCAGATACGCAGTATTTT
TRBD2 | - | TRBJ2-7 | 13 | TRBV7-2 | CASSLAGGREQYF | TGTGCCAGCAGCTTAGCGGGAGGGCGCGAGCAGTACTTC
TRBD1 | few | TRBJ1-5 | 14 | TRBV19 | CASNGQAGNQPQHF | TGTGCCAGTAACGGACAGGCGGGGAATCAGCCCCAGCATTTT
TRBD1 | - | TRBJ2-5 | 16 | TRBV5-1 | CASSRTGQGAEETQYF | TGCGCCAGCAGCAGGACGGGACAGGGGGCAGAAGAGACCCAGTACTTC
- | - | TRBJ2-3 | 15 | TRBV18 | CASSPPQGSTDTQYF | TGTGCCAGCTCACCACCTCAGGGATCCACAGATACGCAGTATTTT
TRBD2 | - | TRBJ2-3 | 17 | TRBV7-3 | CASSLGLAGGPPDTQYF | TGTGCCAGCAGCTTAGGACTAGCGGGAGGGCCGCCAGATACGCAGTATTTT
- | - | TRBJ2-1 | 14 | TRBV28 | CASSQNQGAGEQFF | TGTGCCAGCAGTCAAAACCAGGGCGCCGGGGAGCAGTTCTTC
- | - | TRBJ1-2 | 15 | TRBV7-9 | CASTLGQGISTGYTF | TGTGCCAGCACCCTCGGGCAGGGGATTTCTACTGGCTACACCTTC
TRBD1 | - | TRBJ1-2 | 13 | TRBV6-4 | CASRPTGFYGYTF | TGTGCCAGCAGACCGACAGGGTTCTATGGCTACACCTTC